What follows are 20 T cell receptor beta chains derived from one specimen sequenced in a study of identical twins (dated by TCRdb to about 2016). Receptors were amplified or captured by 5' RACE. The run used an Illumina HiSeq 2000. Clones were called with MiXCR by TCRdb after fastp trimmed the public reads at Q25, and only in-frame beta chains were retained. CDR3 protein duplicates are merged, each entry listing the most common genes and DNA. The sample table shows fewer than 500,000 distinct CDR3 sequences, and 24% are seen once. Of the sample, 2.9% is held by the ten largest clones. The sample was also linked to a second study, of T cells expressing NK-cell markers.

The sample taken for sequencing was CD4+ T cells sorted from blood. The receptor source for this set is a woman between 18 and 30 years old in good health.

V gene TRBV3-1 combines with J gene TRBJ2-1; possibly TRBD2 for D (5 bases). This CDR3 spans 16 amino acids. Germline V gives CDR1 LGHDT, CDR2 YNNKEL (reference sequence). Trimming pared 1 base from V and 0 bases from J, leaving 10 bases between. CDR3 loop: CASSQGLANSYNEQFF. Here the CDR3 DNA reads TGTGCCAGCAGCCAAGGCCTAGCAAACTCCTACAATGAGCAGTTCTTC.

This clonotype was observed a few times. Here the CDR3 DNA reads TGCAGTGCTAAGAGGTCCGGGGGCGCCGGGGAGCTGTTTTTT. It yields the protein CSAKRSGGAGELFF. The chain carries TRBV20-1 and TRBJ2-2; possibly TRBD1 or TRBD2 for D (6 bases each). The CDR3 is 14 amino acids. Germline CDR1 DFQATT, CDR2 SNEGSKA (reference sequence). V lost 4 bases, J lost 6 bases, and 15 bases lay in between.

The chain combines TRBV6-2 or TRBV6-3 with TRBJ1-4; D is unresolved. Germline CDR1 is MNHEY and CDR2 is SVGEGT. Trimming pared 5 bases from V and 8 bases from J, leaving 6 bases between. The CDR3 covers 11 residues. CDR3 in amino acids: CASSQTEKLFF. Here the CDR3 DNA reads TGTGCCAGCAGTCAGACAGAAAAACTGTTTTTT.

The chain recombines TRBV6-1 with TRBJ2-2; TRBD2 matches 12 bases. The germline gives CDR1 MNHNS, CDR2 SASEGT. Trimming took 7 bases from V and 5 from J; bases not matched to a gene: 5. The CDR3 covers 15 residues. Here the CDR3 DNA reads TGTGCCAGCACTAGACTAGCGGGGGAGACCGGGGAGCTGTTTTTT. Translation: CASTRLAGETGELFF.

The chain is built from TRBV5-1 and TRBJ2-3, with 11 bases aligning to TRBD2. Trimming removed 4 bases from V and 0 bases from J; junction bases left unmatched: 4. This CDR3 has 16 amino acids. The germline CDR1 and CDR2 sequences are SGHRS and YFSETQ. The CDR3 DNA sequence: TGCGCCAGCAGCATCGGACTAGCGGGTAGCACAGATACGCAGTATTTT. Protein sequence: CASSIGLAGSTDTQYF.

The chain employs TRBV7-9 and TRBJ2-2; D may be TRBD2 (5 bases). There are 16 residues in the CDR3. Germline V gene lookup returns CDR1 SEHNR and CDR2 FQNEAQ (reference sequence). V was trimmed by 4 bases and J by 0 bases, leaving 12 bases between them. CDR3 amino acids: CASSSATGANTGELFF. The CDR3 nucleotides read TGTGCCAGCAGCTCAGCAACCGGGGCGAACACCGGGGAGCTGTTTTTT.

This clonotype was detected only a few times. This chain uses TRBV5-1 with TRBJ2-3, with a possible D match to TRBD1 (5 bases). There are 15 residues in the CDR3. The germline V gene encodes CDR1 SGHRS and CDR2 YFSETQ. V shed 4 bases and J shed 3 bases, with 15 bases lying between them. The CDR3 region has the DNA TGCGCCAGCAGCATTGAGGACACCCTAACAGATACGCAGTATTTT. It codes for CASSIEDTLTDTQYF. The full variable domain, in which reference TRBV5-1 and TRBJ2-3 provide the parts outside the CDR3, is KAGVTQTPRYLIKTRGQQVTLSCSPISGHRSVSWYQQTPGQGLQFLFEYFSETQRNKGNFPGRFSGRQFSNSRSEMNVSTLELGDSALYLCASSIEDTLTDTQYFGPGTRLTVL.

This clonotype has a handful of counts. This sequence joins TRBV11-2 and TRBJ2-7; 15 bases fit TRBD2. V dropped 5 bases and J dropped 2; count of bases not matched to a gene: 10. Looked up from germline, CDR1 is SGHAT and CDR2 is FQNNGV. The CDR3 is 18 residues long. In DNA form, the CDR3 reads TGTGCCAGCAGCCCTCCGGGACTAGCGGGGGGTAATACCTACGAGCAGTACTTC. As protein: CASSPPGLAGGNTYEQYF.

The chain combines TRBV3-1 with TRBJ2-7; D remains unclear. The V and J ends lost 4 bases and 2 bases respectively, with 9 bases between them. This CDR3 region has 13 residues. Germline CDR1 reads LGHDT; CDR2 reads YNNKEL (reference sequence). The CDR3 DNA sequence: TGTGCCAGCAGCCTGAGGCCTACCTACGAGCAGTACTTC. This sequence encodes CASSLRPTYEQYF.

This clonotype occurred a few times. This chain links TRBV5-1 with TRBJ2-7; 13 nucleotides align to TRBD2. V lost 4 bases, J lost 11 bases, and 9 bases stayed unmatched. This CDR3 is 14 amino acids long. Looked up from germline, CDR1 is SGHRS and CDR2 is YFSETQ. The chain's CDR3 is CASSPGLAGDLEYF. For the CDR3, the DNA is TGCGCCAGCAGCCCCGGACTAGCGGGAGATCTGGAGTACTTC.

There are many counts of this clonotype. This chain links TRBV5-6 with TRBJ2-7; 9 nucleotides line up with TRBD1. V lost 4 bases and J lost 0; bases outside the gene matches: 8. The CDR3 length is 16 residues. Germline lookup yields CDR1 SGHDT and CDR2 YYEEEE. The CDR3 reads CASSKGQGKLSYEQYF. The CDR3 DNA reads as TGTGCCAGCAGCAAGGGACAGGGAAAGCTCTCCTACGAGCAGTACTTC.

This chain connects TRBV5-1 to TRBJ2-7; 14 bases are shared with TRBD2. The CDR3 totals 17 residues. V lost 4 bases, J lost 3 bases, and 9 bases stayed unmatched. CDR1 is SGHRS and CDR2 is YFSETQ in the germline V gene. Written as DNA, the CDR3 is TGCGCCAGCAGCCTCGGACTAGCGGGGGGCCTTCTCTACGAGCAGTACTTC. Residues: CASSLGLAGGLLYEQYF.

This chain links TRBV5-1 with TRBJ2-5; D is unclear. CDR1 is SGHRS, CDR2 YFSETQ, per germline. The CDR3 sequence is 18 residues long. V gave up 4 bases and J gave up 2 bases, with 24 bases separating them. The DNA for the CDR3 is TGCGCCAGCAGCCGTGTCGAATATGCGGCGGTTTTACAAGAGACCCAGTACTTC. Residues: CASSRVEYAAVLQETQYF.

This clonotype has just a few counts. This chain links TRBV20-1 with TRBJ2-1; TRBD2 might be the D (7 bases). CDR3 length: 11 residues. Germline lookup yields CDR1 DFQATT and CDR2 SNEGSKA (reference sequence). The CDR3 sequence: CRGEGGNEQFF. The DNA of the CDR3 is TGCAGGGGGGAGGGGGGCAATGAGCAGTTCTTC.

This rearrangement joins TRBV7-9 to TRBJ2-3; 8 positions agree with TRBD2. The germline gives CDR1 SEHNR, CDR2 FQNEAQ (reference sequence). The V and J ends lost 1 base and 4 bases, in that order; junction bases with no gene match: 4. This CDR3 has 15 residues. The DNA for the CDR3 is TGTGCCAGCAGCTTAGGAGGCGGGGGGCCAGATACGCAGTATTTT. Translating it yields CASSLGGGGPDTQYF.

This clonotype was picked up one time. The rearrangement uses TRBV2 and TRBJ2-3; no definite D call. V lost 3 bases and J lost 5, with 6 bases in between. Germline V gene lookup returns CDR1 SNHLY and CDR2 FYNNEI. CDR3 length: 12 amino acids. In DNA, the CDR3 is TGTGCCAGCAGTGACATCAGAGATACGCAGTATTTT. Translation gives CASSDIRDTQYF.

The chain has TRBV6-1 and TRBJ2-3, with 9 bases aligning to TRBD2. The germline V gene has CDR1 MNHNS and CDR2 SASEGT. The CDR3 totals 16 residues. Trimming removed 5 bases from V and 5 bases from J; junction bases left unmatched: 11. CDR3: CASSTVAGEWGDTQYF. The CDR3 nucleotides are TGTGCCAGCAGTACCGTAGCGGGAGAGTGGGGAGATACGCAGTATTTT.

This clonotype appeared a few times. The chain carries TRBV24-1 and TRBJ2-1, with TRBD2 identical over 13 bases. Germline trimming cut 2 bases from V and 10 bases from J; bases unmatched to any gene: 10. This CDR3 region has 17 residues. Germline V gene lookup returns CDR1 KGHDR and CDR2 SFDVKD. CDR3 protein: CATSDSQGLAGLNEQFF. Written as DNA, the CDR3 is TGTGCCACCAGTGATTCTCAGGGACTAGCGGGACTGAACGAGCAGTTCTTC.

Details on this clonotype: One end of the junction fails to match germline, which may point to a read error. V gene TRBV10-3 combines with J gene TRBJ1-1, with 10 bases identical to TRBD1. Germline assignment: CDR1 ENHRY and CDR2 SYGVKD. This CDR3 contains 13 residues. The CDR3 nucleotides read TGTGCCTTCAGGGGACAGGGGACCACTGAAGCTTTCTTT. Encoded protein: CAFRGQGTTEAFF.

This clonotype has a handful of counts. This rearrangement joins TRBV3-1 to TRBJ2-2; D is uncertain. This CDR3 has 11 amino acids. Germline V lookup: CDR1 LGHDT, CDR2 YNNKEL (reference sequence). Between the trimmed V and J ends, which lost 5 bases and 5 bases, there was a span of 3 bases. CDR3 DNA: TGTGCCAGCAGCACAACCGGGGAGCTGTTTTTT. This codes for CASSTTGELFF.